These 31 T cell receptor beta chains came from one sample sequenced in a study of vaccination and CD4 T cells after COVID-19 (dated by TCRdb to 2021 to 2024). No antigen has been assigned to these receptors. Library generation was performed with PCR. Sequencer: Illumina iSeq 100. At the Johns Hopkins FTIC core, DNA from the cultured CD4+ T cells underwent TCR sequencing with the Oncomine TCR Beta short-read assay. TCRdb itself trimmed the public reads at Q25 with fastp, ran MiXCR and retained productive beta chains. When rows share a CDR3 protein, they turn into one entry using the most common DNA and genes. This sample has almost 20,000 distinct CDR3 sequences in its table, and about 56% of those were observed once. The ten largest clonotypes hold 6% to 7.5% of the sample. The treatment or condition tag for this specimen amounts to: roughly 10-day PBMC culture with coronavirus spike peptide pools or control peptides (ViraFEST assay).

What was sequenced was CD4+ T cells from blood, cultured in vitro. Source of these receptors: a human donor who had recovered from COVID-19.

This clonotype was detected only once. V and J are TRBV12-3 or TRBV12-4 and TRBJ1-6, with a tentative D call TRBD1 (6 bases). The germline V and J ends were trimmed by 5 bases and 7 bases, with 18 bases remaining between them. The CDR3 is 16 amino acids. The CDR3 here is CASSPRGGGGNSPLHF. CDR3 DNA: TGTGCCAGCAGTCCCAGAGGGGGTGGTGGGAATTCACCCCTCCACTTT.

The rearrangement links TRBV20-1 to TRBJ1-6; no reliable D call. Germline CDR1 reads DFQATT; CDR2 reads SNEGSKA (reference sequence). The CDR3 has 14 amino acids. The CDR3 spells CGGPLATYNSPLHF. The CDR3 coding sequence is TGCGGTGGCCCCCTGGCGACGTATAATTCACCCCTCCACTTT.

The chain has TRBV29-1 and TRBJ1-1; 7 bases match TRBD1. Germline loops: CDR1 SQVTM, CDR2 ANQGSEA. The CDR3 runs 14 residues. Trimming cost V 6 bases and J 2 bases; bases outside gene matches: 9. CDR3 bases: TGCAGCGTGACCGTTACAGGGGCTAACACTGAAGCTTTCTTT. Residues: CSVTVTGANTEAFF.

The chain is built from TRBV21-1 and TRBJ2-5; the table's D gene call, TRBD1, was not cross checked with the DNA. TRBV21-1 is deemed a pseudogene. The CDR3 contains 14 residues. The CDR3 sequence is CASSKSGGPQTQYF. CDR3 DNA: TGTGCCAGCAGCAAGTCGGGGGGGCCCCAGACCCAGTACTTC.

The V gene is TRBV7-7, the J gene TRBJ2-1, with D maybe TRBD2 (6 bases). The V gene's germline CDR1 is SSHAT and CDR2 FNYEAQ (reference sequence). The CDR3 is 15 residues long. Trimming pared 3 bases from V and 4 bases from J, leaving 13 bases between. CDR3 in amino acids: CASSFGAEGYNEQFF. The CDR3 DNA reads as TGTGCCAGCAGCTTTGGAGCGGAGGGATACAATGAGCAGTTCTTC.

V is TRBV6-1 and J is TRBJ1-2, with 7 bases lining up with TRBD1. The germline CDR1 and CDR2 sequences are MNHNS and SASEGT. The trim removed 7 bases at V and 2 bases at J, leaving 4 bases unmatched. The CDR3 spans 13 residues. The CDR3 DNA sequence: TGTGCCAGCACCCAGACAGGGAACTATGGCTACACCTTC. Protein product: CASTQTGNYGYTF.

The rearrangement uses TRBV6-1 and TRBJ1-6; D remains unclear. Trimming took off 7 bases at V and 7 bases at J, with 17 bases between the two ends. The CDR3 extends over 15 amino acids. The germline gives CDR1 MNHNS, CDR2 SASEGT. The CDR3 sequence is CASTYPGRENSPLHF. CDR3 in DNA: TGTGCCAGCACCTACCCCGGACGGGAGAATTCACCCCTCCACTTT.

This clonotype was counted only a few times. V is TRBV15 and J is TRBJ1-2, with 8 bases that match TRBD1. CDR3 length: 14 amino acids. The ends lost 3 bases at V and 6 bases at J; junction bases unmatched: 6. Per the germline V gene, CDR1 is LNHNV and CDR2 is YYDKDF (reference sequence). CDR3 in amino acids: CATSRRTTGDGYTF. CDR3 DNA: TGTGCCACCAGCAGGAGGACGACAGGGGATGGCTACACCTTC.

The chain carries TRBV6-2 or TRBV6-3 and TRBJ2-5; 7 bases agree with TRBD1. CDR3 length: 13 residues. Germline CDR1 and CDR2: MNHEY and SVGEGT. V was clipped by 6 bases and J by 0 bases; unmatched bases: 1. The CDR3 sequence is CASRGTDQETQYF. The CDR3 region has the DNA TGTGCCAGCAGGGGGACAGACCAAGAGACCCAGTACTTC.

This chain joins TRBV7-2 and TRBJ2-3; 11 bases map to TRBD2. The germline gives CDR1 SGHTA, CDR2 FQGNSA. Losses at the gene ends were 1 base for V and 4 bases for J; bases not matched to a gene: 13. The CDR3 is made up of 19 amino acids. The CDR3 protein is CASSLGWATSGKYPDTQYF. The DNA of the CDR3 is TGTGCCAGCAGCTTAGGTTGGGCGACTAGCGGGAAGTACCCAGATACGCAGTATTTT.

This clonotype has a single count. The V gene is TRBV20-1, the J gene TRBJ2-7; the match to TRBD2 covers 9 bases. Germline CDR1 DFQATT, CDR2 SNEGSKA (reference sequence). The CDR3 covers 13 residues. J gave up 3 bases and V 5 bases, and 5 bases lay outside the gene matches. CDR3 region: CSASSGRNYEQYF. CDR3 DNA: TGCAGTGCTTCCAGCGGGAGGAACTACGAGCAGTACTTC.

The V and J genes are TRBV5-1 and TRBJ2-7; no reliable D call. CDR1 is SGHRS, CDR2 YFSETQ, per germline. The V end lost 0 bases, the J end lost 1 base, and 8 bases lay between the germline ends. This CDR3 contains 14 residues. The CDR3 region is CASSLEVQSYEQYF. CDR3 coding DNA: TGCGCCAGCAGCTTGGAGGTCCAATCCTACGAGCAGTACTTC. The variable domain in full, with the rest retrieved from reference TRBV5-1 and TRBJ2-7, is KAGVTQTPRYLIKTRGQQVTLSCSPISGHRSVSWYQQTPGQGLQFLFEYFSETQRNKGNFPGRFSGRQFSNSRSEMNVSTLELGDSALYLCASSLEVQSYEQYFGPGTRLTVT.

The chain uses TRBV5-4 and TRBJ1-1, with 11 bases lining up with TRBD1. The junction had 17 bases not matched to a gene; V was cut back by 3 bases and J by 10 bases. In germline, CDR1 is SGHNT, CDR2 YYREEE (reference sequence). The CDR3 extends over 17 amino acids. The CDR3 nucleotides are TGTGCCAGCAGCTCCTCGTTATCGGGACAGGGGGTTCTAGGAGCTTTCTTT. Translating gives CASSSSLSGQGVLGAFF.

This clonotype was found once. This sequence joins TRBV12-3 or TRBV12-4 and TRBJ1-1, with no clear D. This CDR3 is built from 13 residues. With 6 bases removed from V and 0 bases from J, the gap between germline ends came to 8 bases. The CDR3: CASSTLLNTEAFF. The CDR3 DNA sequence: TGTGCCAGCAGCACCCTACTGAACACTGAAGCTTTCTTT.

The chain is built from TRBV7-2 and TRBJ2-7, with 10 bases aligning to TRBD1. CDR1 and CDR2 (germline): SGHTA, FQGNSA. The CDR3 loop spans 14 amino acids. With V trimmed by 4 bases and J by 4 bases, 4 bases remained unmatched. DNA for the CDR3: TGTGCCAGCAGCTCCGGACAGGGGGGTTACGAGCAGTACTTC. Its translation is CASSSGQGGYEQYF. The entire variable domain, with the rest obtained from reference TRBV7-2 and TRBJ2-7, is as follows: GAGVSQSPSNKVTEKGKDVELRCDPISGHTALYWYRQSLGQGLEFLIYFQGNSAPDKSGLPSDRFSAERTGGSVSTLTIQRTQQEDSAVYLCASSSGQGGYEQYFGPGTRLTVT.

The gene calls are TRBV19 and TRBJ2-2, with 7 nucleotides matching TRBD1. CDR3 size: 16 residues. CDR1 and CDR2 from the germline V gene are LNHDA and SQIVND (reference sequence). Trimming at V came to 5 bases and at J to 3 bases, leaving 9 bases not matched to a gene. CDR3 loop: CASSVGRQGYTGELFF. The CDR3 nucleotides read TGTGCCAGTAGTGTAGGACGACAGGGATACACCGGGGAGCTGTTTTTT.

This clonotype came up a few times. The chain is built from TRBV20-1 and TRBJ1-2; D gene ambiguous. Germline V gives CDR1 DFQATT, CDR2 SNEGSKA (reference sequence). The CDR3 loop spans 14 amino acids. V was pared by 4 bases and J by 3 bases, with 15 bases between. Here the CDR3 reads CSAIPRYRDYGYTF. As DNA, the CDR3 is TGCAGTGCTATCCCCCGGTACAGAGACTATGGCTACACCTTC.

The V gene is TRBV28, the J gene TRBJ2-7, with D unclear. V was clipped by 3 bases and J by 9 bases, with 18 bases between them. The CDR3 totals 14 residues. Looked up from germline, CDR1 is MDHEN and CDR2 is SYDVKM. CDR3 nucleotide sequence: TGTGCCAGCAGTTTGCCACCCAAAAATTTTGTGCAGTACTTC. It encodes CASSLPPKNFVQYF.

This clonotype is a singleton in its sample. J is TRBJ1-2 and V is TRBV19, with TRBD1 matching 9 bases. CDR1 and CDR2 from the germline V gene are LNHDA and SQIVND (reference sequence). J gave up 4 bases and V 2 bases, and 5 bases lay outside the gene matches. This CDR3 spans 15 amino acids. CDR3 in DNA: TGTGCCAGTAGTATAATACAGGGGGCTGGCTATGGCTACACCTTC. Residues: CASSIIQGAGYGYTF.

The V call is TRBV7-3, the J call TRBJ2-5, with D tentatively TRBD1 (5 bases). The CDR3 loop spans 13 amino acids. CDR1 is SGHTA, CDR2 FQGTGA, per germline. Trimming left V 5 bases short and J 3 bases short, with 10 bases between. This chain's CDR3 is CASSQTREETQYF. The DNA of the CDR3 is TGTGCCAGCAGCCAAACCAGGGAAGAGACCCAGTACTTC.

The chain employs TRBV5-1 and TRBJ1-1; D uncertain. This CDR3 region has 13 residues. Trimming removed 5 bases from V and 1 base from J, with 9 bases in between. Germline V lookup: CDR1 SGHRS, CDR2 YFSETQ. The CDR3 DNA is TGCGCCAGCAGTAGAGAGCCGAACACTGAAGCTTTCTTT. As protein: CASSREPNTEAFF.

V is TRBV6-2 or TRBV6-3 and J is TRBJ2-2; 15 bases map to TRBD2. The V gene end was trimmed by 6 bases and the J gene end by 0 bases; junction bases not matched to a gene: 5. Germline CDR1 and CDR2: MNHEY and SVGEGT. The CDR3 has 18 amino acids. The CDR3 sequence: CASRPGLAGGANTGELFF. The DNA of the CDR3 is TGTGCCAGCAGACCGGGACTAGCGGGGGGAGCGAACACCGGGGAGCTGTTTTTT.

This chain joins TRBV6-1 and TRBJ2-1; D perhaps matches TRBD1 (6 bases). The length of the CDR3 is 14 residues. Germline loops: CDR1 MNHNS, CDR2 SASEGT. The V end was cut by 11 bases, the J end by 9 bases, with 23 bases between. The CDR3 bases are TGTGCCGGTAGAGGGCCCCTACAGGGAAGTGAGCAGTTCTTC. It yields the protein CAGRGPLQGSEQFF.

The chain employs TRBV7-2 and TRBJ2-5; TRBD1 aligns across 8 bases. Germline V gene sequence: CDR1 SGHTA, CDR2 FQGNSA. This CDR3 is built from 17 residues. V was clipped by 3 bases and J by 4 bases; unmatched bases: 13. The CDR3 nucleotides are TGTGCCAGCAGCTTCGGGACAGGCCGTGGAGGGAGAGAGACCCAGTACTTC. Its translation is CASSFGTGRGGRETQYF. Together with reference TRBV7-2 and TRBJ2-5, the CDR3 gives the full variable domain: GAGVSQSPSNKVTEKGKDVELRCDPISGHTALYWYRQSLGQGLEFLIYFQGNSAPDKSGLPSDRFSAERTGGSVSTLTIQRTQQEDSAVYLCASSFGTGRGGRETQYFGPGTRLLVL.

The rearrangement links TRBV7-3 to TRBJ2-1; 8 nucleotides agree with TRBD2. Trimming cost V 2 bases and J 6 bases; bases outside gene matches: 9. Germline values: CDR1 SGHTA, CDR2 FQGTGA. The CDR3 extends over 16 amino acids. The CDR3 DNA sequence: TGTGCCAGCAGCTTAGCGAGCGGGAGCACCAGCAATGAGCAGTTCTTC. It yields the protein CASSLASGSTSNEQFF.

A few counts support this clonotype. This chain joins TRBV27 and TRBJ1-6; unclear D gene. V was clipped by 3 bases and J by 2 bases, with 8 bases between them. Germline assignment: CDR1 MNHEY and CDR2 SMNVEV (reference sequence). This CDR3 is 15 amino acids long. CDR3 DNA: TGTGCCAGCAGTTTGGGGAACACCTATAATTCACCCCTCCACTTT. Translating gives CASSLGNTYNSPLHF.

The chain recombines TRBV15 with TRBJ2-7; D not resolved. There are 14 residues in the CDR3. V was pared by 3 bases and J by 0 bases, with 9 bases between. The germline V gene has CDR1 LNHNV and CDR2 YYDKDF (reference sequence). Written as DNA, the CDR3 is TGTGCCACCAGCAGTAGGTTTAGCTCCTACGAGCAGTACTTC. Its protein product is CATSSRFSSYEQYF.

In nucleotides, the CDR3 is TGTGCCAGCAGTTGGATGCTCGCGGAACATCAGCCCCAGCATTTT. Protein product: CASSWMLAEHQPQHF. The chain carries TRBV6-5 and TRBJ1-5; no reliable D call. Germline CDR1 reads MNHEY; CDR2 reads SVGAGI. CDR3 size: 15 residues. Trimming stripped 4 bases from V and 5 bases from J, with 15 bases between.

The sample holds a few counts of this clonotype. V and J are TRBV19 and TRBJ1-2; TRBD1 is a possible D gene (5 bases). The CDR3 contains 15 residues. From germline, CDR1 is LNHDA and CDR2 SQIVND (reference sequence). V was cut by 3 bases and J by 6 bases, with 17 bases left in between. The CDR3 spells CASSIRGRVNDGYTF. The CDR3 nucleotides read TGTGCCAGTAGTATCCGCGGCAGGGTGAATGATGGCTACACCTTC. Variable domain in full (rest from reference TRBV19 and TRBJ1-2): DGGITQSPKYLFRKEGQNVTLSCEQNLNHDAMYWYRQDPGQGLRLIYYSQIVNDFQKGDIAEGYSVSREKKESFPLTVTSAQKNPTAFYLCASSIRGRVNDGYTFGSGTRLTVV.

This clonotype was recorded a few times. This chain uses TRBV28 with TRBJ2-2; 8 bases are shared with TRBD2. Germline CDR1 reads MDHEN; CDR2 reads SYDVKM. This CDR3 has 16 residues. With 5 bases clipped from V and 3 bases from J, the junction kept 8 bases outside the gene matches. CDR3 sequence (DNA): TGTGCCAGCAGTGGGTTGAAGCGGGAGTACACCGGGGAGCTGTTTTTT. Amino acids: CASSGLKREYTGELFF.

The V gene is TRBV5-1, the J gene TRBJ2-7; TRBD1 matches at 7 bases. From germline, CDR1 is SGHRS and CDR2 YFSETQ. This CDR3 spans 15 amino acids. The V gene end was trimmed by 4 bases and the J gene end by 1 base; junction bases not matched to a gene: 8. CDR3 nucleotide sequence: TGCGCCAGCAGCAAAGGAGACAGGGATTCCTACGAGCAGTACTTC. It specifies CASSKGDRDSYEQYF.